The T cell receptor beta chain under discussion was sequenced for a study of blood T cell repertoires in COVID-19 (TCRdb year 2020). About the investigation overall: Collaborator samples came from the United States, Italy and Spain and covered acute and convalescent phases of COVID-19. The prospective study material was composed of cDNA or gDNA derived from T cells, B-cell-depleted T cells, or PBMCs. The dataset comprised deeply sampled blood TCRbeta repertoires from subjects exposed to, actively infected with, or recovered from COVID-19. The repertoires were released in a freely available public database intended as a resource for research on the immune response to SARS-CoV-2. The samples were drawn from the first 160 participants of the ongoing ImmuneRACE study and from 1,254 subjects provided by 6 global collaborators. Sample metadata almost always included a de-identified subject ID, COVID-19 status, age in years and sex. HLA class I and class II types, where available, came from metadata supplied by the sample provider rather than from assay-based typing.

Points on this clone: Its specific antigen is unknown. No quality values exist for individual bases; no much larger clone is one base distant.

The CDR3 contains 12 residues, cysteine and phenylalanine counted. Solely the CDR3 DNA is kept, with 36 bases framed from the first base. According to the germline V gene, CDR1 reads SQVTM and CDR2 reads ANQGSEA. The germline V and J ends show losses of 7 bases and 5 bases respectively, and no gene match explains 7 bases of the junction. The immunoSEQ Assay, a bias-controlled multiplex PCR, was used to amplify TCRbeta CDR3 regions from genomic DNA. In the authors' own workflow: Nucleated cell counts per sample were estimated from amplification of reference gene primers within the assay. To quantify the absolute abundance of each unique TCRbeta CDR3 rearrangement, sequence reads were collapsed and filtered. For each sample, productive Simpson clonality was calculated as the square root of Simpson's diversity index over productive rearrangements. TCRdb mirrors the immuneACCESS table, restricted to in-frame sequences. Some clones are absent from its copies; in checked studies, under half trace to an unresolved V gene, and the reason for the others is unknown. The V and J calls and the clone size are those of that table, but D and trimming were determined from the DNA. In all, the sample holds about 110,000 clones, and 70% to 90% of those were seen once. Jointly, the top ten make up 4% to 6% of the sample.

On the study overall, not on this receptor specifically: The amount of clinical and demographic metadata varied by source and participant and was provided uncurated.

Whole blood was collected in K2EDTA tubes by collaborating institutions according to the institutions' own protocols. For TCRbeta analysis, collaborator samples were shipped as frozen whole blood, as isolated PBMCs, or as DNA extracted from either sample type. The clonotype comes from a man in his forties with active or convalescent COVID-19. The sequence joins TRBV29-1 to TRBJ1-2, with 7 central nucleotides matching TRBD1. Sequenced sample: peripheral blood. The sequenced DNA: TGCAGCGCCGGGGACAGAGAGTATGGCTACACCTTC. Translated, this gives CSAGDREYGYTF.